This T cell receptor beta chain appears in the sequencing data of a study of blood T cells in healthy people across ages (dated by TCRdb to about 2015). With respect to the entire study: In model experiments, template switching captured about one uniquely barcoded TCR beta cDNA molecule for every two T cells. The study measured age-related changes in TCR beta repertoire diversity using deep sequencing normalized with unique cDNA molecular identifiers. The donors were divided into four age groups: young (average approximately 16 years), middle-aged (over 35), aged (approximately 59) and long-lived (about 84). Donors of different ages were randomly distributed across sequencing lanes to avoid experimental bias. The study analyzed two additional independent replicas of 1 million unique cDNA reads from the same blood draw for two donors, one aged 18 to 30 and one aged 80 or older.

The CDR3 goes from the cysteine to the phenylalanine over 14 residues. Here the CDR3 DNA is all that survives: 42 bases in frame from base 1. The germline V gene supplies CDR1 SGDLS and CDR2 YYNGEE. The library was generated by 5' RACE. The sequencing machine was an Illumina HiSeq 2500. A second roughly 6 to 11 cycle PCR used a sample-barcoded 5' primer and a J-beta primer mix. Each TCR beta cDNA molecule received a unique molecular identifier from a template-switch 5' adaptor carrying 12 random nucleotides. Each sample yielded at least 3 million CDR3-containing paired-end reads. First-strand cDNA was synthesized from all RNA with the Mint cDNA synthesis kit, primed by a TRBC-specific oligonucleotide. Following uracil-DNA glycosylase treatment, all cDNA underwent a first 18-cycle PCR with the universal primers M1SS and BC2_uni_R. The published analysis was carried out like this. For normalization, 1 million high-quality reads, each with a distinct molecular identifier, were randomly selected from each sample. Reads sharing molecular identifiers were discarded rather than binned into consensus sequences. CDR3 identification, clonotype clustering and error correction used MiTCR with a Q25 quality threshold and the strictest error-elimination algorithm. Lower-bound total TCR beta diversity was estimated with a nonparametric unseen species model using Euler transformation. TCRdb took the public reads, trimmed them with fastp at Q25, ran MiXCR for clone calling and kept in-frame beta chains. For every CDR3 protein sequence, its rows merge into one entry that carries the most common genes and DNA. These V and J calls are TCRdb output, not the study's own analysis. For this sample the table gives approximately 810,000 distinct CDR3 sequences, of which less than 35% were detected only once. About 18% of the sample goes to the ten largest clones.

The 39 donors, aged roughly 6 to 90 years, were systemically healthy Caucasian individuals from Russia. Around 10 milliliters of peripheral blood were drawn from each donor into EDTA-treated Vacutainer tubes. Ficoll-Paque density-gradient centrifugation was used to isolate PBMCs, with at least 7 million per sample. Trizol reagent was used to extract total RNA from the PBMCs, yielding at least 5 micrograms per sample. For every donor, flow cytometry on a PBMC aliquot measured the percentage of naive CD45RAhigh/CD27high T cells. With respect to this clonotype: The antigen it binds to is not known. This could be a read error, since a much larger clone is one nucleotide away.

Broad study findings and their caveats: There was a strong correlation between observed TCR beta diversity and the percentage of naive T cells measured by flow cytometry. The long-lived group showed more naive CD4+ T cells, fewer expanded clones and increased TCR diversity than the aged group, suggesting age selection. Observed TCR beta diversity per million T cells fell roughly linearly with age, and a significant reduction was already apparent by age roughly 41. Because the CMV infection status of the donors was unknown, age-related changes in expanded clonotypes may potentially have been confounded. Conclusive comparison of naive and antigen-experienced compartments was prevented by the profiling of bulk unsorted PBMCs. Total diversity estimates from one million sequenced T cells were considered lower bounds and underestimates.

This receptor chain uses TRBV9 and TRBJ2-1; the D region may be TRBD1 or TRBD2, each matching 5 bases equally. Material: blood. The receptor was isolated from a woman aged 80 or older in good health. The CDR3 is CAGSVGDAYNEQFF. The nucleotide sequence is given as TGTGCCGGCAGCGTAGGGGACGCCTACAATGAGCAGTTCTTC.